Below, 27 T cell receptor beta chains from the same sample are listed, as sequenced in a study of cytomegalovirus exposure and HLA in healthy donors. It was with 60 Vbeta and 13 Jbeta primers that the PCR ran. Some clones are missing from TCRdb's copy, which holds only in-frame ones; the method was immunoSEQ multiplex PCR. The repertoire holds over 150,000 clones, with approximately 75% as singletons. The sample consisted of PBMCs. These receptors all stem from a man younger than 35 in good health and CMV-seronegative.

The J gene is TRBJ2-3, the V gene TRBV2; 9 bases fit TRBD1. CDR1 is SNHLY, CDR2 FYNNEI, per germline. Trimming took 3 bases from V and 3 from J; bases not matched to a gene: 4. CDR3 length: 15 residues. CDR3: CASSDGTGRTDTQYF. The CDR3 bases are TGTGCCAGCAGTGATGGGACAGGGAGGACAGATACGCAGTATTTT.

Only one count was recorded for this clone. The chain has TRBV7-2 and TRBJ2-2; 9 nucleotides align to TRBD1. The germline V gene encodes CDR1 SGHTA and CDR2 FQGNSA. V lost 7 bases to trimming and J lost 7 bases; unmatched junction nucleotides: 7. The CDR3 is made up of 14 amino acids. The CDR3, as DNA: TGTGCCAGCACCCGGGACAGGGTCGGCGGGGAGCTGTTTTTT. Residues: CASTRDRVGGELFF.

The chain combines TRBV5-6 with TRBJ2-3; TRBD2 might be the D (6 bases). This CDR3 has 14 residues. In germline, CDR1 is SGHDT, CDR2 YYEEEE. V lost 0 bases to trimming and J lost 3 bases, with 8 bases between them. As DNA, the CDR3 is TGTGCCAGCAGCTTGGGGGCGGGAACAGATACGCAGTATTTT. Amino acids: CASSLGAGTDTQYF. Together with reference TRBV5-6 and TRBJ2-3, the CDR3 gives the full variable domain: DAGVTQSPTHLIKTRGQQVTLRCSPKSGHDTVSWYQQALGQGPQFIFQYYEEEERQRGNFPDRFSGHQFPNYSSELNVNALLLGDSALYLCASSLGAGTDTQYFGPGTRLTVL.

This clone has only one observation. The gene calls are TRBV9 and TRBJ2-5; a possible D gene is TRBD2 (7 bases). The better agreement between TRBJ2-7 and the DNA end casts doubt on the J call. This CDR3 region has 15 residues. Germline CDR1 and CDR2: SGDLS and YYNGEE. CDR3 residues: CASSALPGGLYEQYF. CDR3 bases: TGTGCCAGCAGCGCCCTCCCGGGGGGCCTCTACGAGCAGTACTTC.

The chain combines TRBV11-2 with TRBJ1-4; 9 nucleotides match TRBD1. The CDR3 contains 16 residues. Germline CDR1 is SGHAT and CDR2 is FQNNGV. The ends lost 0 bases at V and 5 bases at J; junction bases unmatched: 4. CDR3 residues: CASSLDQGTGNEKLFF. CDR3 nucleotides: TGTGCCAGCAGCTTAGATCAAGGGACAGGGAATGAAAAACTGTTTTTT.

The V call is TRBV18, the J call TRBJ2-4; unclear D gene. The CDR3 extends over 13 amino acids. Per germline, CDR1 KGHSH and CDR2 LQKENI. V lost 3 bases and J 5 bases, leaving 8 bases between the germline ends. The CDR3 is CASSPQTENIQYF. The CDR3 DNA reads TGTGCCAGCTCACCTCAAACAGAAAACATTCAGTACTTC.

V is TRBV11-2 and J is TRBJ2-1; D is possibly TRBD2 (7 bases). The V end lost 6 bases, the J end lost 12 bases, and 12 bases lay between the germline ends. This CDR3 contains 11 residues. Germline CDR1 SGHAT, CDR2 FQNNGV. CDR3 sequence (DNA): TGTGCCAGCAGGGGGAGGGGGTGGCAGTTCTTC. Its translation is CASRGRGWQFF. Supplemented by reference TRBV11-2 and TRBJ2-1, the full variable domain reads EAGVAQSPRYKIIEKRQSVAFWCNPISGHATLYWYQQILGQGPKLLIQFQNNGVVDDSQLPKDRFSAERLKGVDSTLKIQPAKLEDSAVYLCASRGRGWQFFGPGTRLTVL.

In its sample, this clone was seen once. The chain employs TRBV6-1 and TRBJ1-5; perhaps TRBD1 as D (5 bases). CDR3 length equals 14 residues. In germline, CDR1 is MNHNS, CDR2 SASEGT. Deletions cut 7 bases from V and 5 bases from J, with 15 bases between. CDR3 nucleotide sequence: TGTGCCAGCACCCCCCGGGGGTCTTATCAGCCCCAGCATTTT. This codes for CASTPRGSYQPQHF.

V usage is TRBV4-1 and J usage is TRBJ2-7; 7 positions match TRBD2. The length of the CDR3 is 16 residues. J gave up 0 bases and V 0 bases, and 5 bases lay outside the gene matches. Germline V lookup: CDR1 MGHRA, CDR2 YSYEKL. The CDR3 DNA sequence: TGCGCCAGCAGCCAAGATCGGACTAGTGGCTCCTACGAGCAGTACGTC. This sequence encodes CASSQDRTSGSYEQYV.

In its sample, this clone was seen a few times. This chain uses TRBV5-5 with TRBJ1-5; D perhaps matches TRBD1 (6 bases). The CDR3 length is 15 residues. V was trimmed by 1 base and J by 1 base, leaving 9 bases between them. Germline CDR1 is SGHKS and CDR2 is YYEKEE (reference sequence). CDR3 DNA sequence: TGTGCCAGCAGCTTGTACAGGGTGAGCAATCAGCCCCAGCATTTT. Translated: CASSLYRVSNQPQHF.

This clone was recorded a few times. The gene calls are TRBV7-2 and TRBJ1-2, with 9 positions matching TRBD1. The V segment lost 4 bases and the J segment 6 bases; nucleotides outside the gene matches: 12. Germline CDR1 SGHTA, CDR2 FQGNSA. CDR3 length: 16 amino acids. As DNA, the CDR3 is TGTGCCAGCAGCTGGCCCCAACCGGGACAGGGTGATGGCTACACCTTC. Its translation: CASSWPQPGQGDGYTF.

This clone showed up just a few times. The rearrangement joins TRBV7-6 to TRBJ2-5; tentatively, D is TRBD1 (5 bases). CDR3 length equals 12 residues. Trimming removed 8 bases from V and 5 bases from J, with 12 bases in between. Germline CDR1 and CDR2: SGHVS and FNYEAQ. CDR3 in amino acids: CASGWGWETQYF. CDR3 nucleotide sequence: TGTGCCAGCGGATGGGGCTGGGAGACCCAGTACTTC.

J is TRBJ1-1 and V is TRBV10-2, with 11 bases lining up with TRBD1. In germline, CDR1 is WSHSY, CDR2 SAAADI. The CDR3 totals 14 residues. V trimming: 7 bases; J trimming: 3 bases; junction bases outside the gene matches: 4. The chain's CDR3 is CASTGQGADTEAFF. The CDR3 nucleotides read TGCGCCAGCACCGGACAGGGGGCGGACACTGAAGCTTTCTTT.

The chain recombines TRBV6-5 with TRBJ1-1; 8 bases match TRBD1. Germline-derived CDR1 and CDR2 are MNHEY and SVGAGI. The CDR3 is made up of 15 amino acids. Unmatched junction bases numbered 2, after V lost 1 base and J lost 1 base. CDR3 loop: CASSYFRGPNTEAFF. DNA of the CDR3: TGTGCCAGCAGTTACTTCAGGGGGCCGAACACTGAAGCTTTCTTT.

Only a few counts were recorded for this clone. The gene calls are TRBV30 and TRBJ2-5; D is possibly TRBD1 (5 bases). Germline loops: CDR1 GTSNPN, CDR2 SVGIG (reference sequence). This CDR3 is built from 12 residues. V lost 2 bases and J 5 bases, leaving 9 bases between the germline ends. CDR3: CAWSPPGETQYF. The CDR3 coding sequence is TGTGCCTGGAGTCCCCCAGGGGAGACCCAGTACTTC.

The chain combines TRBV5-5 with TRBJ1-2; D is possibly TRBD1 (6 bases). Germline V lookup: CDR1 SGHKS, CDR2 YYEKEE (reference sequence). The V end lost 1 base, the J end lost 6 bases, and 19 bases lay between the germline ends. There are 16 residues in the CDR3. The CDR3 region has the DNA TGTGCCAGCAGCTTGCGTGAGATCGGGACAAGCGATGGCTACACCTTC. As protein: CASSLREIGTSDGYTF.

This chain uses TRBV9 with TRBJ2-5; the D gene is possibly TRBD2 (6 bases). The DNA end favors TRBJ2-7, so the J call may be wrong. CDR3 length: 15 amino acids. The germline V gene encodes CDR1 SGDLS and CDR2 YYNGEE. DNA for the CDR3: TGTGCCAGCAGCCCCGCCCTAGCGCTTCCTTACGAGCAGTACTTC. Residues: CASSPALALPYEQYF.

This rearrangement joins TRBV15 to TRBJ1-5; no firm D call. The CDR3 length is 14 residues. V lost 0 bases and J 8 bases, leaving 11 bases between the germline ends. CDR1 is LNHNV, CDR2 YYDKDF, per germline (reference sequence). The CDR3 DNA reads TGTGCCACCAGCAGAGATCGGGGTTCGGAGCCCCAGCATTTT. Translating it yields CATSRDRGSEPQHF.

The chain combines TRBV6-5 with TRBJ1-2; the D is unclear. Germline CDR1 is MNHEY and CDR2 is SVGAGI. Trimming removed 4 bases at V and 3 bases at J, with 9 bases between. The CDR3 sequence is 13 residues long. The CDR3 is CASSFNLDYGYTF. The CDR3 nucleotides are TGTGCCAGCAGTTTCAATTTAGACTATGGCTACACCTTC.

V gene TRBV30 combines with J gene TRBJ1-4; TRBD1 agrees at 12 bases. The CDR3 spans 17 residues. Losses at the gene ends were 0 bases for V and 10 bases for J; bases not matched to a gene: 12. In germline, CDR1 is GTSNPN, CDR2 SVGIG (reference sequence). The CDR3 DNA sequence: TGTGCCTGGAGTGTAAGAGGGCGAGGGACAGGGGGCGTAAAACTGTTTTTT. This encodes CAWSVRGRGTGGVKLFF.

The chain carries TRBV6-1 and TRBJ2-6; D possibly corresponds to TRBD1 (6 bases). Germline V gene lookup returns CDR1 MNHNS and CDR2 SASEGT. This CDR3 spans 17 amino acids. V gave up 1 base and J gave up 1 base, with 11 bases separating them. The CDR3 spells CASSEGDIASGANVLTF. Here the CDR3 DNA reads TGTGCCAGCAGTGAAGGGGACATAGCTTCTGGGGCCAACGTCCTGACTTTC.

This rearrangement joins TRBV19 to TRBJ2-1, with 9 bases identical to TRBD1. V was clipped by 5 bases and J by 0 bases; unmatched bases: 5. Germline CDR1 LNHDA, CDR2 SQIVND (reference sequence). CDR3 length equals 16 residues. The CDR3 region is CASSADRGSSYNEQFF. As DNA, the CDR3 is TGTGCCAGTAGTGCCGACAGGGGGAGCTCCTACAATGAGCAGTTCTTC. The complete variable domain, with remaining parts taken from reference TRBV19 and TRBJ2-1, reads DGGITQSPKYLFRKEGQNVTLSCEQNLNHDAMYWYRQDPGQGLRLIYYSQIVNDFQKGDIAEGYSVSREKKESFPLTVTSAQKNPTAFYLCASSADRGSSYNEQFFGPGTRLTVL.

The chain has TRBV28 and TRBJ2-4, with TRBD1 matching over 7 bases. Germline-derived CDR1 and CDR2 are MDHEN and SYDVKM. This CDR3 is 11 amino acids long. The trim removed 7 bases at V and 10 bases at J, leaving 4 bases unmatched. CDR3 sequence (DNA): TGTGCCAGCATTAAACAGGGGATTCAGTACTTC. This sequence encodes CASIKQGIQYF.

The chain combines TRBV5-3 with TRBJ2-7; D is perhaps TRBD1 (5 bases). TRBV5-3 is flagged as an ORF with uncertain function. V lost 4 bases, J lost 2 bases, and 13 bases lay in between. The CDR3 contains 14 residues. The chain's CDR3 is CARSIGSGTYEQYF. The CDR3 DNA reads TGTGCCAGAAGCATCGGATCAGGGACCTACGAGCAGTACTTC.

V and J are TRBV19 and TRBJ1-1; D call uncertain. Germline-derived CDR1 and CDR2 are LNHDA and SQIVND (reference sequence). Deletions cut 4 bases from V and 6 bases from J, with 15 bases between. This CDR3 region has 14 residues. CDR3 sequence (DNA): TGTGCCAGTAGTACGCAATCAAGGCGGGCTGAAGCTTTCTTT. This encodes CASSTQSRRAEAFF.

This clone is labeled medium-sized. J is TRBJ2-7 and V is TRBV28; 10 bases agree with TRBD1. CDR3 length: 13 residues. V lost 6 bases, J lost 6 bases, and 5 bases stayed unmatched. Germline lookup yields CDR1 MDHEN and CDR2 SYDVKM. The CDR3 sequence: CASRGTGDIEQYV. The CDR3 DNA follows: TGTGCCAGCAGGGGGACAGGGGACATCGAGCAGTACGTC.

The chain carries TRBV4-1 and TRBJ2-3; 10 bases match TRBD2. With V trimmed by 0 bases and J by 0 bases, 6 bases remained unmatched. Germline CDR1 MGHRA, CDR2 YSYEKL. The CDR3 is made up of 18 amino acids. CDR3 amino acids: CASSQDRSGGASTDTQYF. The CDR3 nucleotides are TGCGCCAGCAGCCAAGATCGGAGCGGGGGGGCTAGCACAGATACGCAGTATTTT.